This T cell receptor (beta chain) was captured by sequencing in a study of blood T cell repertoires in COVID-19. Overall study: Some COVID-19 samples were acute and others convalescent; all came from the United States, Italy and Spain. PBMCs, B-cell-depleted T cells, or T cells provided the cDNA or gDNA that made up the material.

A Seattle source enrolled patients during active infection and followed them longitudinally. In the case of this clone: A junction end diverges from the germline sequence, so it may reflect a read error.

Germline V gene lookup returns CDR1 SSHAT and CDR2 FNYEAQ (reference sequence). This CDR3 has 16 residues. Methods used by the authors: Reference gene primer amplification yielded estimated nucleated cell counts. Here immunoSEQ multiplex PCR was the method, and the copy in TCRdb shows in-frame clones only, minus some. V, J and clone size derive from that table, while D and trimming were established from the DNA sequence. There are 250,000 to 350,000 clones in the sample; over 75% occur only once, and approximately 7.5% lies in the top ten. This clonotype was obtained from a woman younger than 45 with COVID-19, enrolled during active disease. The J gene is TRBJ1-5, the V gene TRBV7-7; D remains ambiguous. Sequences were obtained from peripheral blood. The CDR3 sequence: CASSFQTIPSNQPQHF. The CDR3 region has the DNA TGTGCTAGCAGCTTTCAGACAATTCCTAGCAATCAGCCCCAGCATTTT.